This is a list of T cell receptor beta chains from one sample in a study of PD-L1 blockade in urothelial cancer. Method: immunoSEQ multiplex PCR; TCRdb's copy keeps in-frame clones and lacks some. The sample shows approximately 90,000 clones, about 84% of them seen only once. Sample: PBMCs, taken around atezolizumab (anti-PD-L1) treatment. The source is a man aged 55 to 70 with urothelial cancer. Both conserved end residues are part of each CDR3. The D gene is left open where the match is weak. The size of a clone is reported for some rows only, either as once, few or many, or as a class for expanded clones.

D | size | J | V | CDR3 | DNA
TRBD1 | . | TRBJ1-5 | TRBV27 | CASSRDRGPNQPQHF | TGTGCCAGCAGCCGGGACAGGGGGCCCAATCAGCCCCAGCATTTT
. | . | TRBJ1-5 | TRBV2 | CASRLQYSNQPQHF | TGTGCCAGCAGGTTACAGTATAGCAATCAGCCCCAGCATTTT
. | . | TRBJ2-7 | TRBV11-1 | CASSLVSLAYEQYF | TGTGCCAGCAGCTTAGTTTCCCTCGCCTACGAGCAGTACTTC
. | . | TRBJ1-4 | TRBV5-1 | CASSLDGGLVEKLFF | TGCGCCAGCAGCTTGGATGGAGGGTTGGTTGAAAAACTGTTTTTT
TRBD2 | . | TRBJ2-2 | TRBV30 | CAWSVWLAGAGELFF | TGTGCCTGGAGTGTATGGCTAGCGGGCGCCGGGGAGCTGTTTTTT
. | . | TRBJ1-1 | TRBV16 | CASSRGPNTEAFF | TGTGCCAGCAGCCGCGGCCCGAACACTGAAGCTTTCTTT
. | . | TRBJ1-1 | TRBV18 | CASSPGRNTEAFF | TGTGCCAGCTCACCAGGGCGGAACACTGAAGCTTTCTTT
TRBD2 | . | TRBJ2-3 | TRBV30 | CAWTRRLADTDTQYF | TGTGCCTGGACCCGGCGACTAGCGGACACAGATACGCAGTATTTT
TRBD2 | . | TRBJ2-3 | TRBV19 | CASGMGLAGTDTQYF | TGTGCCAGTGGGATGGGGCTAGCGGGCACAGATACGCAGTATTTT
TRBD1 | . | TRBJ2-3 | TRBV11-1 | CASSLEQGAWDTQYF | TGTGCCAGCAGCTTAGAACAGGGGGCATGGGATACGCAGTATTTT
TRBD1 | . | TRBJ2-2 | TRBV5-8 | CASSLLMRTGATGELFF | TGTGCCAGCAGCTTGTTGATGCGGACAGGGGCCACCGGGGAGCTGTTTTTT
TRBD1 | . | TRBJ2-2 | TRBV5-4 | CASSFSRGTVSTGELFF | TGTGCCAGCAGCTTTAGTCGAGGGACAGTCAGCACCGGGGAGCTGTTTTTT
TRBD1 | . | TRBJ1-2 | TRBV7-3 | CASSLTGQGPYGYTF | TGTGCCAGCAGCTTAACAGGACAGGGACCGTATGGCTACACCTTC
TRBD1 | once | TRBJ2-7 | TRBV18 | CASSPPSYSGQGASYEQYF | TGTGCCAGCTCACCACCCTCCTACTCGGGACAGGGGGCTTCCTACGAGCAGTACTTC
. | . | TRBJ1-4 | TRBV2 | CATREGLEKLFF | TGTGCCACTAGAGAGGGTTTGGAAAAACTGTTTTTT
TRBD1 | once | TRBJ2-2 | TRBV6-6 | CASQDRANTGELFF | TGTGCCAGCCAGGACAGGGCGAACACCGGGGAGCTGTTTTTT
TRBD1 | . | TRBJ1-6 | TRBV18 | CASSRGQGNSPLHF | TGTGCCAGCTCACGAGGACAGGGGAATTCACCCCTCCACTTT
. | . | TRBJ2-7 | TRBV9 | CASSPDYISYEQYF | TGTGCCAGCAGCCCAGACTATATTTCCTACGAGCAGTACTTC
TRBD2 | few | TRBJ2-1 | TRBV11-2 | CASSLRYAGASANEQFF | TGTGCCAGCAGCTTGAGGTACGCGGGAGCGTCGGCCAATGAGCAGTTCTTC
. | . | TRBJ2-6 | TRBV6-5 | CASKFGGVGANVLTF | TGTGCCAGCAAGTTCGGAGGGGTTGGGGCCAACGTCCTGACTTTC
TRBD2 | . | TRBJ2-7 | TRBV11-1 | CASSLVAGAGKQYF | TGTGCCAGCAGCTTAGTAGCGGGCGCCGGAAAGCAGTACTTC
TRBD1 | . | TRBJ1-3 | TRBV30 | CAWSAKTGGSRNTIYF | TGTGCCTGGAGTGCCAAAACAGGGGGATCAAGAAACACCATATATTTT
. | few | TRBJ1-6 | TRBV2 | CASSDRPTSSYNSPLHF | TGTGCCAGCAGTGACAGGCCGACAAGCTCCTATAATTCACCCCTCCACTTT
. | . | TRBJ1-1 | TRBV7-8 | CASSPWDKNTEAFF | TGTGCCAGCAGCCCTTGGGACAAGAACACTGAAGCTTTCTTT
TRBD1 | once | TRBJ1-6 | TRBV28 | CASTSDDRGPKWDNSPLHF | TGTGCCAGCACCTCAGACGACAGGGGCCCGAAATGGGATAATTCACCCCTCCACTTT